This T cell receptor beta chain originates from a study of T cells after posttransplantation cyclophosphamide. General study points: Donor-recipient repertoire similarity was low at 1-2 months, rising over year one. Blood and skin or GI T cell repertoires showed limited TRB overlap. TRB clonality was highly associated with recipient CMV seropositivity and reactivation.

Sequencing was performed with immunoSEQ multiplex PCR; in TCRdb, only in-frame clones are kept and a portion is missing. The sample yields about 5,400 clones, about 94% seen once. CDR1 MDHEN and CDR2 SYDVKM come from the germline V gene. The CDR3 length is 15 residues. With 5 bases removed from V and 0 bases from J, the gap between germline ends came to 11 bases. The count of this clone is one. Its matching antigen is unknown. This TCR was sampled from a woman aged 60 to 75 in good health, CMV-negative, and a related stem cell transplant donor. The sequenced material came from CD4+ T cells sorted from bone marrow. V usage is TRBV28 and J usage is TRBJ2-4; D perhaps matches TRBD1 (5 bases). CDR3 protein: CASSGIRAAKNIQYF. DNA of the CDR3: TGTGCCAGCAGTGGTATCAGGGCAGCCAAAAACATTCAGTACTTC.